The 24 T cell receptor beta chains presented below share a single source sample, sequenced in a study of OX40 agonist ivuxolimab in advanced cancers. Some clones are missing from TCRdb's copy, which holds only in-frame ones; the method was immunoSEQ multiplex PCR. The repertoire includes about 10,000 clones, approximately 70% of them detected once, and 25% to 30% sits in the top ten. The sequencing here drew on CD4+ or CD8+ T cells sorted from blood, taken in a trial of the OX40 agonist ivuxolimab. The receptor set was obtained from an adult with an advanced solid tumor such as melanoma, head and neck, liver or kidney cancer.

By its share, this clone is medium-sized. V gene TRBV7-8 combines with J gene TRBJ1-1; a possible D gene is TRBD1 (6 bases). This CDR3 region has 13 residues. Trimming removed 3 bases from V and 4 bases from J, with 9 bases in between. CDR1 and CDR2 (germline): SGHVS, FQNEAQ. Written as DNA, the CDR3 is TGTGCCAGCAGCTTCGGCAGGGGCACTGAAGCTTTCTTT. Protein: CASSFGRGTEAFF.

The V and J genes are TRBV28 and TRBJ2-1, with 14 bases aligning to TRBD2. From germline, CDR1 is MDHEN and CDR2 SYDVKM. V dropped 3 bases and J dropped 5; count of bases not matched to a gene: 3. CDR3 size: 16 residues. The chain's CDR3 is CASSLWTSGGHNEQFF. The CDR3 coding sequence is TGTGCCAGCAGTTTGTGGACTAGCGGGGGGCACAATGAGCAGTTCTTC. Full variable domain (outside the CDR3, taken from reference TRBV28 and TRBJ2-1): DVKVTQSSRYLVKRTGEKVFLECVQDMDHENMFWYRQDPGLGLRLIYFSYDVKMKEKGDIPEGYSVSREKKERFSLILESASTNQTSMYLCASSLWTSGGHNEQFFGPGTRLTVL.

The V call is TRBV13, the J call TRBJ1-2, with TRBD1 identical over 9 bases. The CDR3 loop spans 14 amino acids. CDR1 is PRHDT and CDR2 is FYEKMQ in the germline V gene (reference sequence). After removal of 6 bases from V and 10 bases from J, the junction contained 12 bases not matched to a gene. CDR3 sequence: CASSPEDRGRTYTF. CDR3 DNA sequence: TGTGCCAGCAGTCCTGAGGACAGGGGCCGGACCTACACCTTC.

CDR3 amino acids: CSVESRDRGPSGNTIYF. The CDR3 nucleotides are TGCAGCGTTGAATCTCGTGACAGGGGGCCTTCTGGAAACACCATATATTTT. V and J are TRBV29-1 and TRBJ1-3, with TRBD1 matching 10 bases. Germline V CDR1 and CDR2: SQVTM, ANQGSEA. The CDR3 is made up of 17 amino acids. Trimming cost V 2 bases and J 1 base; bases outside gene matches: 8.

This clone is judged medium-sized. J is TRBJ1-1 and V is TRBV5-6, with 7 nucleotides matching TRBD1. The length of the CDR3 is 14 residues. The junction had 9 bases not matched to a gene; V was cut back by 0 bases and J by 10 bases. Germline V gene lookup returns CDR1 SGHDT and CDR2 YYEEEE. The CDR3 region has the DNA TGTGCCAGCAGCTTGGTGACAGGGCATTTGGGAGCTTTCTTT. Protein product: CASSLVTGHLGAFF. The full variable domain, with the rest looked up from reference TRBV5-6 and TRBJ1-1, is DAGVTQSPTHLIKTRGQQVTLRCSPKSGHDTVSWYQQALGQGPQFIFQYYEEEERQRGNFPDRFSGHQFPNYSSELNVNALLLGDSALYLCASSLVTGHLGAFFGQGTRLTVV.

The chain carries TRBV19 and TRBJ1-6; D remains unclear. The length of the CDR3 is 14 residues. The germline CDR1 and CDR2 sequences are LNHDA and SQIVND (reference sequence). Trimming pared 6 bases from V and 6 bases from J, leaving 12 bases between. DNA of the CDR3: TGTGCCAGTAGCCCCACGGGTTTTAATTCACCCCTCCACTTT. Its translation: CASSPTGFNSPLHF.

This chain links TRBV5-3 with TRBJ2-4; TRBD1 aligns across 8 bases. TRBV5-3 is known as an ORF, though its function is uncertain. The junction had 8 bases not matched to a gene; V was cut back by 0 bases and J by 0 bases. This CDR3 comprises 18 residues. In nucleotides, the CDR3 is TGTGCCAGAAGCTTGGAGTCGGACAGGGAACTAGCCAAAAACATTCAGTACTTC. Translating gives CARSLESDRELAKNIQYF.

CDR3 in amino acids: CASSDRTSGSNQPQHF. Here the CDR3 DNA reads TGTGCCAGCAGTGATAGAACTTCAGGGAGCAATCAGCCCCAGCATTTT. The chain is built from TRBV2 and TRBJ1-5, with D tentatively TRBD1 (5 bases). From germline, CDR1 is SNHLY and CDR2 FYNNEI. The length of the CDR3 is 16 residues. Trimming cost V 3 bases and J 1 base, with 13 bases left between them.

The J gene is TRBJ1-5, the V gene TRBV28; D is undetermined. V was clipped by 6 bases and J by 2 bases, with 8 bases between them. The CDR3 contains 13 residues. Germline CDR1 and CDR2: MDHEN and SYDVKM. The CDR3 spells CASSTRGNQPQHF. Here the CDR3 DNA reads TGTGCCAGCAGCACACGAGGCAATCAGCCCCAGCATTTT. Full variable domain (rest looked up from reference TRBV28 and TRBJ1-5): DVKVTQSSRYLVKRTGEKVFLECVQDMDHENMFWYRQDPGLGLRLIYFSYDVKMKEKGDIPEGYSVSREKKERFSLILESASTNQTSMYLCASSTRGNQPQHFGDGTRLSIL.

The gene calls are TRBV5-1 and TRBJ2-1; perhaps TRBD2 as D (6 bases). Germline loops: CDR1 SGHRS, CDR2 YFSETQ. The CDR3 runs to 16 residues. V was cut by 1 base and J by 0 bases, with 11 bases left in between. The CDR3 loop reads CASSLRLASSYNEQFF. In DNA, the CDR3 is TGCGCCAGCAGCTTGCGGCTAGCGAGCTCCTACAATGAGCAGTTCTTC.

The V gene is TRBV30, the J gene TRBJ1-1; D perhaps matches TRBD1 (5 bases). CDR1 GTSNPN and CDR2 SVGIG come from the germline V gene (reference sequence). The V end was cut by 4 bases, the J end by 1 base, with 10 bases between. CDR3 size: 13 residues. Written as DNA, the CDR3 is TGTGCCTGGACGCGGGGGGAGAACACTGAAGCTTTCTTT. The encoded protein is CAWTRGENTEAFF.

The chain is built from TRBV19 and TRBJ2-1, with 9 bases identical to TRBD1. V lost 8 bases to trimming and J lost 8 bases; unmatched junction nucleotides: 10. The CDR3 spans 14 residues. In germline, CDR1 is LNHDA, CDR2 SQIVND (reference sequence). The chain's CDR3 is CASAWDREDDEQFF. CDR3 coding DNA: TGTGCCAGTGCTTGGGACAGGGAGGACGATGAGCAGTTCTTC.

CDR3 nucleotide sequence: TGTGCCAGCAGCCCCCCCGCAGGGATGACCCAGTACTTC. Amino acid sequence: CASSPPAGMTQYF. This chain joins TRBV7-3 and TRBJ2-5; D may be TRBD1 (5 bases). The germline V and J ends were trimmed by 5 bases and 7 bases, with 14 bases remaining between them. This CDR3 region has 13 residues. In germline, CDR1 is SGHTA, CDR2 FQGTGA.

This clone came up a few times. The chain joins TRBV28 to TRBJ2-2; D ambiguous. The CDR3 extends over 14 amino acids. V was trimmed by 5 bases and J by 6 bases, leaving 13 bases between them. Germline CDR1 MDHEN, CDR2 SYDVKM. In nucleotides, the CDR3 is TGTGCCAGCAGTCAACACAATCAGGCCGGGGAGCTGTTTTTT. The encoded protein is CASSQHNQAGELFF.

This clone was detected once. The chain joins TRBV19 to TRBJ2-5; D is possibly TRBD1 (6 bases). CDR3 length: 14 residues. In germline, CDR1 is LNHDA, CDR2 SQIVND (reference sequence). Trimming cost V 3 bases and J 0 bases, with 8 bases left between them. CDR3: CASSISGDQETQYF. CDR3 DNA: TGTGCCAGTAGTATCTCAGGGGACCAAGAGACCCAGTACTTC.

This clone was detected only once. The junction and the germline gene differ at one end; a read error may be behind it. This chain connects TRBV7-7 to TRBJ2-7, with D perhaps TRBD1 or TRBD2 (6 bases each). Germline lookup yields CDR1 SSHAT and CDR2 FNYEAQ (reference sequence). The CDR3 extends over 13 amino acids. The CDR3 is CASSRGQGYEQYF. CDR3 nucleotide sequence: TGTGCTAGCAGCCGGGGGCAGGGCTACGAGCAGTACTTC.

This clone is large (0.1 to 1%) in the sample. The chain employs TRBV4-3 and TRBJ1-1; D may be TRBD1 (6 bases). Trimming left V 1 base short and J 1 base short, with 13 bases between. Germline V gives CDR1 LGHNA, CDR2 YSLEER. CDR3 length: 16 residues. The CDR3 coding sequence is TGCGCCAGCAGCCAAGGAGTTAACAGGGAGAACACTGAAGCTTTCTTT. This encodes CASSQGVNRENTEAFF.

In its sample, this clone was seen a few times. The chain's CDR3 is CASSSGTDYRLQEQFF. CDR3 nucleotide sequence: TGTGCCAGCAGTTCAGGGACTGATTACAGACTCCAGGAGCAGTTCTTC. V and J are TRBV28 and TRBJ2-1; D might be TRBD2 (6 bases). Germline V gene data show CDR1 as MDHEN and CDR2 as SYDVKM. V was pared by 4 bases and J by 10 bases, with 23 bases between. CDR3 length equals 16 residues.

V is TRBV6-5 and J is TRBJ2-7, with unresolved D. Germline V lookup: CDR1 MNHEY, CDR2 SVGAGI. The CDR3 runs to 12 residues. Trimming removed 6 bases at V and 4 bases at J, with 10 bases between. CDR3 DNA: TGTGCCAGCAGCAGCAACTTTTACGAGCAGTACTTC. Amino acid sequence: CASSSNFYEQYF.

The rearrangement uses TRBV7-6 and TRBJ1-1; perhaps TRBD1 as D (5 bases). With 3 bases removed from V and 6 bases from J, the gap between germline ends came to 11 bases. Germline loops: CDR1 SGHVS, CDR2 FNYEAQ. This CDR3 contains 13 residues. The CDR3 here is CASSFGRGAEAFF. The CDR3 DNA follows: TGTGCCAGCAGCTTCGGACGGGGCGCTGAAGCTTTCTTT.

This clone was recorded a few times. One end of the junction does not line up with germline, which may come from a read error. This rearrangement joins TRBV11-2 to TRBJ2-1, with D possibly matching TRBD1 (5 bases). The germline CDR1 and CDR2 sequences are SGHAT and FQNNGV. CDR3 length: 12 amino acids. The CDR3 nucleotides are TGTGCCAGCACCTTAGGGGAAAATGAGCAGTTCTTC. This codes for CASTLGENEQFF.

The chain employs TRBV7-3 and TRBJ2-1; D is ambiguous. Germline values: CDR1 SGHTA, CDR2 FQGTGA. The ends were cut back, 5 bases at V and 3 bases at J, with 8 bases in the middle. This CDR3 has 13 residues. CDR3 nucleotides: TGTGCCAGCAGCCAGACCAGCTACAATGAGCAGTTCTTC. Translation gives CASSQTSYNEQFF.

The CDR3 here is CASSLTSGYNEQFF. In DNA form, the CDR3 reads TGTGCCAGCAGCTTGACTAGCGGTTACAATGAGCAGTTCTTC. The V gene is TRBV5-8, the J gene TRBJ2-1, with 8 bases matching TRBD2. Germline CDR1 SGHTS, CDR2 YDEGEE. There are 14 residues in the CDR3. V gave up 1 base and J gave up 4 bases; unmatched junction bases: 1. Combining the CDR3 with reference TRBV5-8 and TRBJ2-1 gives the whole variable domain EAGVTQSPTHLIKTRGQQATLRCSPISGHTSVYWYQQALGLGLQFLLWYDEGEERNRGNFPPRFSGRQFPNYSSELNVNALELEDSALYLCASSLTSGYNEQFFGPGTRLTVL.

V usage is TRBV27 and J usage is TRBJ2-2; D gene ambiguous. Trimming pared 3 bases from V and 5 bases from J, leaving 10 bases between. Germline V CDR1 and CDR2: MNHEY, SMNVEV (reference sequence). There are 14 residues in the CDR3. The CDR3 region is CASSFLYETGELFF. In nucleotides, the CDR3 is TGTGCCAGCAGTTTTCTCTATGAAACCGGGGAGCTGTTTTTT.